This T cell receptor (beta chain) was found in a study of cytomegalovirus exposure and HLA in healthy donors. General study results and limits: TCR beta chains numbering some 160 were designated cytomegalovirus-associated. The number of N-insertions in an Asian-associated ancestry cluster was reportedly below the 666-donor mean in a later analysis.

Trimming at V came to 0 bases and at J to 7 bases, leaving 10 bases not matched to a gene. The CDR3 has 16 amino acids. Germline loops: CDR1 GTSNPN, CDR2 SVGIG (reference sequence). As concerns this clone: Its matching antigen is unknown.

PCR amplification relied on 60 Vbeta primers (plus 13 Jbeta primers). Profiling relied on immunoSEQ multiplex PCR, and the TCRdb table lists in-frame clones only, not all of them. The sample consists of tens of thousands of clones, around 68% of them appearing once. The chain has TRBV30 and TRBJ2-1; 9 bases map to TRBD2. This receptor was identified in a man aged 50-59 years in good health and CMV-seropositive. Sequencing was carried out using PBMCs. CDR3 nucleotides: TGTGCCTGGAGTGTTCGTAGCGGGAGCTTCGTGAATGAGCAGTTCTTC. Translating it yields CAWSVRSGSFVNEQFF.